The rows below give T cell receptor beta chains drawn from one sample of a study of T cell clones after liver transplantation. The table came from immunoSEQ multiplex PCR; TCRdb's copy has only in-frame clones and leaves some out. The sample holds 7,500 to 10,000 clones, more than 75% seen once. The sequences come from CD8+ T cells from blood, collected at the 22-month timepoint. Every receptor here comes from a human patient who received a liver transplant. The T cells may come from the graft donor. The CDR3 runs from the conserved cysteine through the conserved F or W. D genes are given only for firm matches. Rows may omit the clone size; those that give it use once, few, many or a size class.

TRBV14	TRBD2	NA	TRBJ2-3	16	CASSQDTSGEADTQYF	TGTGCCAGCAGCCAAGATACTAGCGGGGAGGCAGATACGCAGTATTTT
TRBV6-1	NA	NA	TRBJ2-7	16	CASSEYGEEGTYEQYF	TGTGCCAGCAGTGAATATGGAGAAGAAGGGACCTACGAGCAGTACTTC
TRBV2	NA	NA	TRBJ1-2	15	CASNGRTPSINGYTF	TGTGCCAGCAATGGCAGGACCCCGAGTATTAATGGCTACACCTTC
TRBV28	TRBD1	NA	TRBJ1-6	16	CASTQRDRGYNSPLHF	TGTGCCAGCACCCAAAGGGACAGGGGATATAATTCACCCCTCCACTTT
TRBV21-1	NA	NA	TRBJ1-5	14	CASSLRGSNQPQHF	TGTGCCAGCAGTCTCAGGGGTAGCAATCAGCCCCAGCATTTT
TRBV6-1	NA	once	TRBJ2-1	14	CASRTGTPYNEQFF	TGTGCCAGCAGGACCGGGACCCCCTACAATGAGCAGTTCTTC
TRBV2	NA	few	TRBJ2-1	15	CASSEGLNSYNEQFF	TGTGCCAGCAGTGAAGGACTGAACAGCTACAATGAGCAGTTCTTC
TRBV9	TRBD1	NA	TRBJ1-4	15	CASSERGLTNEKLFF	TGTGCCAGCAGTGAAAGGGGGCTCACTAATGAAAAACTGTTTTTT
TRBV6-6	NA	NA	TRBJ2-7	15	CASTHPQGDFYEQYF	TGTGCCAGCACTCACCCCCAGGGAGATTTCTACGAGCAGTACTTC
TRBV7-9	NA	NA	TRBJ2-7	12	CASSTYRSEQYF	TGTGCCAGCAGCACCTACAGGTCCGAGCAGTACTTC
TRBV27	NA	few	TRBJ2-7	15	CASSSEHRVPYEQYF	TGTGCCAGCAGTTCCGAACACAGGGTACCCTACGAGCAGTACTTC
TRBV19	NA	NA	TRBJ2-7	14	CASSIAGQPGEQYF	TGTGCCAGTAGTATAGCCGGACAACCAGGGGAGCAGTACTTC
TRBV19	NA	NA	TRBJ2-3	13	CASTLDNTDTQYF	TGTGCCAGTACCCTCGATAACACAGATACGCAGTATTTT
TRBV6-1	TRBD2	NA	TRBJ2-1	16	CASSDLAEDSYNEQFF	TGTGCCAGCAGTGATCTAGCGGAGGATTCCTACAATGAGCAGTTCTTC
TRBV6-6	NA	NA	TRBJ1-4	10	CATFGVELFF	TGTGCCACGTTTGGGGTGGAACTGTTTTTT
TRBV7-9	TRBD1	NA	TRBJ2-7	14	CASIEGTGPYEQYF	TGTGCCAGCATCGAAGGGACAGGGCCCTACGAGCAGTACTTC
TRBV7-9	TRBD1	NA	TRBJ1-4	14	CASTNRDSNEKLFF	TGTGCCAGCACCAACCGGGACAGTAATGAAAAACTGTTTTTT
TRBV5-1	TRBD1	NA	TRBJ1-6	15	CASSLVTGRDSPLHF	TGCGCCAGCAGCTTGGTGACAGGGAGGGATTCACCCCTCCACTTT